This T cell receptor beta chain stems from a study of blood T cell repertoires in COVID-19. Study as a whole: Both acute and convalescent COVID-19 samples were obtained from the United States, Italy and Spain.

Germline V gene data show CDR1 as MNHEY and CDR2 as SMNVEV (reference sequence). The CDR3 is 16 amino acids. The V and J ends lost 4 bases and 4 bases, in that order; junction bases with no gene match: 13. Generated by immunoSEQ multiplex PCR, the TCRdb table keeps only in-frame clones and is missing some. In the table there are around 140,000 clones, 65% to 80% of which are singletons. The gene calls are TRBV27 and TRBJ2-7; 7 nucleotides align to TRBD1. The TCR was taken from a woman aged 55-69 years with acute or convalescent COVID-19. The sample taken for sequencing was peripheral blood. The CDR3 region has the DNA TGTGCCAGCAGTTACCTGATGACAGGGACGGCTTACGAGCAGTACTTC. Translated, it gives CASSYLMTGTAYEQYF.